Below are 16 T cell receptor delta chains sequenced from a single sample in a study of gamma-delta T cells after stem cell transplantation. TCRdb reanalysed the RT-PCR reads via CATT. In the table there are 2,500 to 3,000 delta-chain clones, 8% to 9% of which are singletons. The sample was gamma-delta T cells. The receptors here all came from a human donor. It is not recorded whose cells these are; they may come from a transplant donor.

The sample holds a few counts of this clone. A far larger clone is one base from this, pointing to a likely read error. The sample contains more than one DNA sequence encoding this CDR3. As DNA, the CDR3 is TGTGCCTGTGACACCGACTTTCTCCTGGTCTTCGGAGAATGGGACACCCGACAGATGTTTTTC. Translated: CACDTDFLLVFGEWDTRQMFF. The chain has TRDV2 and TRDJ3; D ambiguous. V was trimmed by 0 bases and J by 4 bases, leaving 24 bases between them. Germline loops: CDR1 GEAIGNYY, CDR2 EKD. There are 21 residues in the CDR3.

This clone was recorded a few times. A read error may explain this, as a much larger clone is one base away. This chain links TRDV2 with TRDJ3; 11 positions match TRDD3. The CDR3 loop spans 20 amino acids. The germline V gene has CDR1 GEAIGNYY and CDR2 EKD. Trimming cost V 1 base and J 2 bases; bases outside gene matches: 9. CDR3: CACDTLGDIGSPWDTRQMFF. The CDR3 region has the DNA TGTGCCTGTGACACACTGGGGGATATCGGGAGCCCCTGGGACACCCGACAGATGTTTTTC.

Worth noting for this clone: With a far larger clone one base away, a read error is the likely cause. Other nucleotide sequences from this sample produce the same CDR3. The chain carries TRDV2 and TRDJ3; 13 bases line up with TRDD3. The germline V gene has CDR1 GEAIGNYY and CDR2 EKD. V lost 0 bases, J lost 5 bases, and 9 bases stayed unmatched. The CDR3 loop spans 20 amino acids. The CDR3, as DNA: TGTGCCTGTGACACCCTGGTTACTGGGGGATACGGGCGGGACACCCGACAGATGTTTTTC. Encoded protein: CACDTLVTGGYGRDTRQMFF.

As for this clone: It is likely a read error: a sequence one base away is far more abundant. J is TRDJ3 and V is TRDV2; 10 bases match TRDD3. The CDR3 is made up of 22 amino acids. Germline V gene lookup returns CDR1 GEAIGNYY and CDR2 EKD. The CDR3 protein is CARDTVPLTGGSSSWDTRQMFF. Here the CDR3 DNA reads TGTGCCCGTGACACCGTCCCTCTTACTGGGGGATCTTCCTCCTGGGACACCCGACAGATGTTTTTC.

A note on this clone: A single base is all that separates this from a far larger clone, so a read error is likely. Other DNA sequences of this sample code for an identical CDR3. The chain links TRDV2 to TRDJ1; 8 nucleotides line up with TRDD3. Germline-derived CDR1 and CDR2 are GEAIGNYY and EKD. CDR3 length equals 16 residues. The CDR3 sequence is CACDTAGGNYTDKLIF. In DNA, the CDR3 is TGCGCCTGTGACACCGCTGGGGGAAACTACACCGATAAACTCATCTTT.

In the case of this clone: A far larger clone is one nucleotide away, so this likely arose from a read error. The identical CDR3 is also encoded by other nucleotide sequences in the sample. The chain uses TRDV2 and TRDJ1; TRDD3 matches 12 bases. Per germline, CDR1 GEAIGNYY and CDR2 EKD. V lost 1 base and J lost 8; bases outside the gene matches: 19. The CDR3 has 19 residues. The CDR3 is CACDTGTGGYRGNNWKLIF. CDR3 in DNA: TGTGCCTGTGACACAGGAACTGGGGGATACAGAGGAAACAACTGGAAACTCATCTTT.

This clone has only a few counts. This likely reflects a read error, since a far larger clone is one base away. The same CDR3 arises from other DNA sequences in this sample as well. V gene TRDV2 combines with J gene TRDJ2; 9 bases align to TRDD3. CDR3 length: 21 residues. Germline values: CDR1 GEAIGNYY, CDR2 EKD. V lost 3 bases and J lost 0; bases outside the gene matches: 19. This CDR3 is CACDSLGRGIPGQALTAQLFF. The CDR3 DNA reads as TGTGCCTGTGACTCCCTAGGGCGGGGGATACCCGGACAGGCTTTGACAGCACAACTCTTCTTT.

This clone was found a few times. Since a far larger clone is one base different, this is likely a read error. Written as DNA, the CDR3 is TGTGCCTGTGACGCCGTTGGGGATAAGGTAGCACAACTCTTCTTT. Translating it yields CACDAVGDKVAQLFF. The chain couples TRDV2 to TRDJ2; 7 nucleotides agree with TRDD3. The CDR3 length is 15 residues. Germline CDR1 and CDR2: GEAIGNYY and EKD. Trimming took 3 bases from V and 7 from J; bases not matched to a gene: 10.

For this clone: A read error may be the cause here, since a much bigger clone is one base away. The chain recombines TRDV1 with TRDJ1; 7 nucleotides line up with TRDD2. Germline assignment: CDR1 TSWWSYY and CDR2 QGS. The CDR3 covers 22 residues. The CDR3 DNA reads as TGTGCTCTTGGGGTCCGGCCTTCCTCCACGAGGGGACCCTCAAAGGTCCCCGATAAACCCATCTTT. Its protein is CALGVRPSSTRGPSKVPDKPIF.

This clone was counted only a few times. A far more abundant clone sits one base away, making this likely a read error. This chain joins TRDV2 and TRDJ3; 13 nucleotides agree with TRDD3. V lost 0 bases to trimming and J lost 2 bases; unmatched junction nucleotides: 6. Germline loops: CDR1 GEAIGNYY, CDR2 EKD. CDR3 size: 20 residues. This CDR3 is CACDTATGGYAPWDTRQMFF. In DNA form, the CDR3 reads TGTGCCTGTGACACCGCTACTGGGGGATACGCCCCCTGGGACACCCGACAGATGTTTTTC.

This chain connects TRDV1 to TRDJ1; TRDD3 matches 11 bases. The V and J ends lost 0 bases and 2 bases, in that order; junction bases with no gene match: 23. CDR3 size: 23 residues. Germline V gene lookup returns CDR1 TSWWSYY and CDR2 QGS. CDR3 DNA sequence: TGTGCTCTTGGGGAACTTCATCCGGGGGGTGGGGGATACGTCGCGGGGCTTACCGATAAACTCATCTTT. Protein product: CALGELHPGGGGYVAGLTDKLIF.

J is TRDJ1 and V is TRDV1; 11 bases fit TRDD3. V was pared by 1 base and J by 1 base, with 14 bases of the junction left unmatched. Germline CDR1 reads TSWWSYY; CDR2 reads QGS. The CDR3 loop spans 20 amino acids. The CDR3 nucleotides are TGTGCTCTTGGGGAACCTCACCCCCTACTGGGGGATAACCCCACCGATAAACTCATCTTT. Its translation is CALGEPHPLLGDNPTDKLIF.

This clone appeared a few times. V is TRDV1 and J is TRDJ1; perhaps TRDD3 as D (5 bases). The CDR3 is 20 residues long. Germline values: CDR1 TSWWSYY, CDR2 QGS. V was trimmed by 0 bases and J by 0 bases, leaving 23 bases between them. The CDR3 is CALGELGMGNTLQYTDKLIF. CDR3 in DNA: TGTGCTCTTGGGGAACTGGGAATGGGGAATACCCTCCAGTACACCGATAAACTCATCTTT.

As to this clone: Given a much more abundant clone one base away, this may be a read error. The chain joins TRDV1 to TRDJ1; 11 nucleotides align to TRDD3. The V gene's germline CDR1 is TSWWSYY and CDR2 QGS. Unmatched junction bases numbered 4, after V lost 5 bases and J lost 2 bases. The CDR3 consists of 15 residues. The CDR3 spells CALGSWGIQTDKLIF. CDR3 nucleotide sequence: TGTGCTCTTGGGAGCTGGGGGATACAGACCGATAAACTCATCTTT.

This clone showed up just a few times. A far larger clone differs by one base, so this is likely a read error. The sample contains more than one DNA sequence encoding this CDR3. The genes are TRDV2 and TRDJ3; D possibly corresponds to TRDD3 (6 bases). The V gene lost 0 bases and the J gene lost 2 bases, with 13 bases spanning the gap. Germline V gene data show CDR1 as GEAIGNYY and CDR2 as EKD. The CDR3 consists of 18 residues. Here the CDR3 reads CACDTVLGDTWDTRQMFF. CDR3 nucleotides: TGTGCCTGTGACACCGTACTGGGAGATACCTGGGACACCCGACAGATGTTTTTC.

The chain is built from TRDV1 and TRDJ1, with D perhaps matching TRDD3 (5 bases). The CDR3 length is 15 residues. Per the germline V gene, CDR1 is TSWWSYY and CDR2 is QGS. Trimming removed 4 bases from V and 2 bases from J, with 14 bases in between. The CDR3 sequence: CALGVRGLPTDKLIF. In DNA, the CDR3 is TGTGCTCTTGGGGTCAGGGGGTTACCTACCGATAAACTCATCTTT.